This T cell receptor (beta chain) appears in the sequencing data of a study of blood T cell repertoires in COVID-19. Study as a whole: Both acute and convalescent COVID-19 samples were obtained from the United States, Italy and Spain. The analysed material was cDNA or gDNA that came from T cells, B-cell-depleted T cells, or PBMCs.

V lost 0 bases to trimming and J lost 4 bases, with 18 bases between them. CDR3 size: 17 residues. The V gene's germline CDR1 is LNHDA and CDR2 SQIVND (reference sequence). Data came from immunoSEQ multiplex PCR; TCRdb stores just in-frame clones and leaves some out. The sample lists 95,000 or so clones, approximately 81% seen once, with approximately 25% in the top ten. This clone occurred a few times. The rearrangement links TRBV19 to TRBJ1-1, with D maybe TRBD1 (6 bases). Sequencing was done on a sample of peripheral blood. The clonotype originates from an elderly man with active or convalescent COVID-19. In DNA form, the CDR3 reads TGTGCCAGTAGTATAGATTCCCTCCCAGGGGTGGGCACTGAAGCTTTCTTT. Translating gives CASSIDSLPGVGTEAFF.